These 26 T cell receptor beta chains were sequenced from one sample in a study of T cell responses to AZD1222 COVID-19 vaccine. Only in-frame clones appear in the TCRdb table, and some are missing; sequencing was by immunoSEQ multiplex PCR. The sample records some 96,000 clones, around 90% being singletons. The specimen comprised peripheral blood, sampled on day 0 of AZD1222 vaccination. Source of these receptors: an adult in good health.

V usage is TRBV7-2 and J usage is TRBJ2-3, with 7 nucleotides matching TRBD2. CDR1 and CDR2 (germline): SGHTA, FQGNSA. Losses at the gene ends were 5 bases for V and 2 bases for J; bases not matched to a gene: 7. The CDR3 is made up of 15 amino acids. CDR3 nucleotides: TGTGCCAGCAGCCACACCAGCGGGAACACAGATACGCAGTATTTT. It codes for CASSHTSGNTDTQYF.

This clone occurred a few times. CDR3 DNA sequence: TGTGCCAGCAGCTTTGTAGACGGATCCGTTTTTTATGGCTACACCTTC. It yields the protein CASSFVDGSVFYGYTF. The rearrangement joins TRBV11-2 to TRBJ1-2; D gene ambiguous. Trimming removed 3 bases from V and 5 bases from J, with 19 bases in between. The CDR3 is 16 amino acids. Germline values: CDR1 SGHAT, CDR2 FQNNGV.

The rearrangement uses TRBV2 and TRBJ2-1; 14 bases map to TRBD2. Trimming took 6 bases from V and 6 from J; bases not matched to a gene: 1. Germline lookup yields CDR1 SNHLY and CDR2 FYNNEI. The CDR3 totals 14 residues. This CDR3 reads CASRGTSGSNEQFF. CDR3 bases: TGTGCCAGCAGAGGGACTAGCGGGAGCAATGAGCAGTTCTTC.

V usage is TRBV6-5 and J usage is TRBJ1-1; 12 positions match TRBD1. V was pared by 5 bases and J by 7 bases, with 8 bases of the junction left unmatched. The CDR3 runs to 15 residues. Germline CDR1 and CDR2: MNHEY and SVGAGI. CDR3 residues: CASSPRDRGPSEAFF. The DNA of the CDR3 is TGTGCCAGCAGTCCCCGGGACAGGGGGCCGAGTGAAGCTTTCTTT.

The rearrangement links TRBV5-1 to TRBJ1-1, with TRBD1 as a possible D gene (6 bases). V lost 4 bases to trimming and J lost 0 bases, with 13 bases between them. The V gene's germline CDR1 is SGHRS and CDR2 YFSETQ. The CDR3 loop spans 15 amino acids. CDR3 sequence (DNA): TGCGCCAGCAGCCTTGGGGGGCAGATGAACACTGAAGCTTTCTTT. Its protein product is CASSLGGQMNTEAFF. Full variable domain (rest looked up from reference TRBV5-1 and TRBJ1-1): KAGVTQTPRYLIKTRGQQVTLSCSPISGHRSVSWYQQTPGQGLQFLFEYFSETQRNKGNFPGRFSGRQFSNSRSEMNVSTLELGDSALYLCASSLGGQMNTEAFFGQGTRLTVV.

This clone was picked up one time. The CDR3 DNA reads as TGTGCCAGCAGCGACAGACTAGTAGGCGAGCAGTACTTC. Translated, it gives CASSDRLVGEQYF. The chain has TRBV14 and TRBJ2-7; D may be TRBD2 (6 bases). This CDR3 has 13 residues. V was cut by 5 bases and J by 6 bases, with 14 bases left in between. The germline gives CDR1 SGHDN, CDR2 FVKESK.

The rearrangement uses TRBV19 and TRBJ2-3, with TRBD2 as a possible D gene (5 bases). The CDR3 is made up of 18 amino acids. V dropped 3 bases and J dropped 0 bases, with 19 bases sitting between them. CDR1 and CDR2 (germline): LNHDA, SQIVND (reference sequence). CDR3 region: CASSMTGMWAGSTDTQYF. For the CDR3, the DNA is TGTGCCAGTAGTATGACGGGTATGTGGGCGGGTAGCACAGATACGCAGTATTTT.

This clone was seen just once. The V and J genes are TRBV28 and TRBJ2-1; D possibly corresponds to TRBD1 (5 bases). The CDR3 sequence is 14 residues long. Germline V CDR1 and CDR2: MDHEN, SYDVKM. The V end lost 7 bases, the J end lost 6 bases, and 16 bases lay between the germline ends. The CDR3 DNA reads TGTGCCAGCAATCTGCAGCTGGGGCGCAATGAGCAGTTCTTC. It is translated as CASNLQLGRNEQFF.

The J gene is TRBJ1-5, the V gene TRBV30, with 8 nucleotides matching TRBD1. CDR3 length: 14 residues. The ends lost 3 bases at V and 6 bases at J; junction bases unmatched: 7. Germline CDR1 GTSNPN, CDR2 SVGIG (reference sequence). CDR3 sequence (DNA): TGTGCCTGGAGACGACAGGGGCCGTCTCAGCCCCAGCATTTT. Its translation is CAWRRQGPSQPQHF.

The chain is built from TRBV18 and TRBJ1-1; D is unclear. The CDR3 has 14 residues. Trimming took off 0 bases at V and 4 bases at J, with 9 bases between the two ends. Germline loops: CDR1 KGHSH, CDR2 LQKENI. This chain's CDR3 is CASSPPQSPTEAFF. In DNA, the CDR3 is TGTGCCAGCTCACCACCGCAGTCCCCCACTGAAGCTTTCTTT.

The chain joins TRBV10-3 to TRBJ1-5; 7 positions agree with TRBD1. The junction had 2 bases not matched to a gene; V was cut back by 5 bases and J by 1 base. CDR1 is ENHRY and CDR2 is SYGVKD in the germline V gene. The CDR3 loop spans 14 amino acids. Written as DNA, the CDR3 is TGTGCCATCAGTCGGACAGGAAGCAATCAGCCCCAGCATTTT. Amino acids: CAISRTGSNQPQHF.

The V call is TRBV10-3, the J call TRBJ2-7; perhaps TRBD1 as D (6 bases). V gave up 0 bases and J gave up 3 bases, with 21 bases separating them. The CDR3 contains 18 residues. Looked up from germline, CDR1 is ENHRY and CDR2 is SYGVKD. The CDR3 reads CAISESKGSDSDFYEQYF. CDR3 coding DNA: TGTGCCATCAGTGAGTCGAAGGGCTCGGACAGCGATTTCTACGAGCAGTACTTC.

The chain couples TRBV28 to TRBJ1-5; 10 bases line up with TRBD1. Germline loops: CDR1 MDHEN, CDR2 SYDVKM. CDR3 length: 19 residues. Germline trimming cut 3 bases from V and 4 bases from J; bases unmatched to any gene: 15. The CDR3 loop is CASSFPRDRGFEGNQPQHF. In DNA form, the CDR3 reads TGTGCCAGCAGTTTTCCCCGGGACAGGGGTTTCGAGGGGAATCAGCCCCAGCATTTT.

J is TRBJ2-3 and V is TRBV11-3; 10 nucleotides align to TRBD1. This CDR3 contains 16 residues. Unmatched junction bases numbered 5, after V lost 1 base and J lost 4 bases. The germline CDR1 and CDR2 sequences are SGHNT and YENEEA. Here the CDR3 reads CASSLGRQGAPDTQYF. The CDR3 nucleotides are TGTGCCAGCAGCTTAGGCCGACAGGGGGCCCCAGATACGCAGTATTTT.

The chain combines TRBV11-3 with TRBJ1-4; D gene unclear. The CDR3 has 18 amino acids. CDR1 SGHNT and CDR2 YENEEA come from the germline V gene. The ends were cut back, 3 bases at V and 3 bases at J, with 20 bases in the middle. The CDR3: CASSFSRVPFGSNEKLFF. DNA of the CDR3: TGTGCCAGCAGCTTTTCCCGGGTACCGTTTGGGTCTAATGAAAAACTGTTTTTT.

V is TRBV25-1 and J is TRBJ1-5, with no clear D. Germline CDR1 reads MGHDK; CDR2 reads SYGVNS. CDR3 length: 14 residues. V lost 6 bases and J 3 bases, leaving 12 bases between the germline ends. The CDR3 loop is CASSDTEYNQPQHF. The CDR3 DNA reads as TGTGCCAGCAGCGATACAGAATACAATCAGCCCCAGCATTTT. The complete variable domain, with remaining parts taken from reference TRBV25-1 and TRBJ1-5, reads EADIYQTPRYLVIGTGKKITLECSQTMGHDKMYWYQQDPGMELHLIHYSYGVNSTEKGDLSSESTVSRIRTEHFPLTLESARPSHTSQYLCASSDTEYNQPQHFGDGTRLSIL.

The chain links TRBV5-1 to TRBJ2-5; the D gene could be TRBD1 or TRBD2 (5 bases each). Germline V gene data show CDR1 as SGHRS and CDR2 as YFSETQ. The CDR3 totals 16 residues. V lost 3 bases and J 0 bases, leaving 15 bases between the germline ends. CDR3 residues: CASSSPRGEYQETQYF. The CDR3 region has the DNA TGCGCCAGCAGCTCCCCGAGGGGCGAGTACCAAGAGACCCAGTACTTC.

The rearrangement uses TRBV19 and TRBJ2-1; D remains ambiguous. This CDR3 has 15 amino acids. The ends were cut back, 3 bases at V and 8 bases at J, with 17 bases in the middle. CDR1 LNHDA and CDR2 SQIVND come from the germline V gene (reference sequence). CDR3 residues: CASSIFYRSGDEQFF. As DNA, the CDR3 is TGTGCCAGTAGTATCTTTTACCGAAGTGGGGATGAGCAGTTCTTC.

V and J are TRBV11-2 and TRBJ2-3; TRBD2 is a possible D gene (5 bases). CDR3 size: 15 residues. Germline CDR1 reads SGHAT; CDR2 reads FQNNGV. Trimming stripped 8 bases from V and 2 bases from J, with 17 bases between. This CDR3 is CASHPRGSVTDTQYF. In nucleotides, the CDR3 is TGTGCCAGCCATCCGAGAGGGAGCGTCACAGATACGCAGTATTTT.

CDR3 sequence reads: CASSQGTKNTGELFF. The DNA of the CDR3 is TGTGCCAGCAGCCAAGGGACAAAGAACACCGGGGAGCTGTTTTTT. This chain joins TRBV3-1 (or the pseudogene TRBV3-2) and TRBJ2-2; TRBD1 might be the D (5 bases). This CDR3 spans 15 amino acids. The germline V gene has CDR1 LGHDT and CDR2 YNNKEL (reference sequence). Trimming took off 1 base at V and 1 base at J, with 7 bases between the two ends.

As for this clone: The same CDR3 can be traced to other DNA sequences in this sample. V usage is TRBV27 and J usage is TRBJ1-4; D perhaps matches TRBD1 (5 bases). CDR1 and CDR2 (germline): MNHEY, SMNVEV (reference sequence). There are 12 residues in the CDR3. The ends were cut back, 7 bases at V and 5 bases at J, with 8 bases in the middle. The CDR3: CASKQGNEKLFF. CDR3 nucleotide sequence: TGTGCCAGCAAGCAGGGAAATGAAAAACTGTTTTTT.

CDR3 DNA sequence: TGTGCCAGCAGCCTCCTACCGGGACAGGGGGGAAACACCATATATTTT. Translation: CASSLLPGQGGNTIYF. The chain uses TRBV28 and TRBJ1-3; TRBD1 agrees at 10 bases. With 6 bases clipped from V and 4 bases from J, the junction kept 9 bases outside the gene matches. Germline-derived CDR1 and CDR2 are MDHEN and SYDVKM. This CDR3 contains 16 residues.

The V gene is TRBV30, the J gene TRBJ2-7; possible D gene TRBD1, 6 bases. In germline, CDR1 is GTSNPN, CDR2 SVGIG (reference sequence). CDR3 length: 12 amino acids. The V gene lost 3 bases and the J gene lost 1 base, with 7 bases spanning the gap. CDR3 in DNA: TGTGCCTGGAGGGACAGATCCTACGAGCAGTACTTC. As protein: CAWRDRSYEQYF.

The chain uses TRBV5-1 and TRBJ2-7; the D call may be TRBD1 or TRBD2 (5 bases each). The CDR3 runs to 14 residues. Trimming took 0 bases from V and 4 from J, leaving 11 bases between them. The germline CDR1 and CDR2 sequences are SGHRS and YFSETQ. CDR3 protein: CASSLDGTRYEQYF. The CDR3, as DNA: TGCGCCAGCAGCTTGGATGGGACCAGGTACGAGCAGTACTTC.

This chain links TRBV6-5 with TRBJ1-2, with TRBD1 matching over 7 bases. The V segment lost 5 bases and the J segment 4 bases; nucleotides outside the gene matches: 7. The CDR3 contains 14 residues. Germline loops: CDR1 MNHEY, CDR2 SVGAGI. CDR3 in amino acids: CASSTYRGGYGYTF. The CDR3 coding sequence is TGTGCCAGCAGTACCTACAGGGGTGGCTATGGCTACACCTTC.

The chain is built from TRBV2 and TRBJ1-5, with 7 bases aligning to TRBD1. The CDR3 covers 14 residues. Germline assignment: CDR1 SNHLY and CDR2 FYNNEI. Trimming cost V 4 bases and J 6 bases; bases outside gene matches: 6. The CDR3 loop reads CASSVRGRSQPQHF. CDR3 coding DNA: TGTGCCAGCAGTGTGAGGGGGCGTAGTCAGCCCCAGCATTTT.